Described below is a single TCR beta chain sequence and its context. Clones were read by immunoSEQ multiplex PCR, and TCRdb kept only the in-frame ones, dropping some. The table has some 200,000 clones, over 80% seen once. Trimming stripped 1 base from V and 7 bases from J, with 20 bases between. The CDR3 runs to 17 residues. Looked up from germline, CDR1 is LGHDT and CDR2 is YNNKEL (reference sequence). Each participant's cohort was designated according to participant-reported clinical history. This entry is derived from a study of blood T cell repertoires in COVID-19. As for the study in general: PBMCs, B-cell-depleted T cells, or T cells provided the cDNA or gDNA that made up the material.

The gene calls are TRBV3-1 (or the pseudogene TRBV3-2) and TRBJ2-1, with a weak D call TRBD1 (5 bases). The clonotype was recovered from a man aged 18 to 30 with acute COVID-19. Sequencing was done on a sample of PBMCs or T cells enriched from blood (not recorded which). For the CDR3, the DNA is TGTGCCAGCAGCCAAGGCGGAATCAGGGTCTCGGGTAATGAGCAGTTCTTC. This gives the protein CASSQGGIRVSGNEQFF.